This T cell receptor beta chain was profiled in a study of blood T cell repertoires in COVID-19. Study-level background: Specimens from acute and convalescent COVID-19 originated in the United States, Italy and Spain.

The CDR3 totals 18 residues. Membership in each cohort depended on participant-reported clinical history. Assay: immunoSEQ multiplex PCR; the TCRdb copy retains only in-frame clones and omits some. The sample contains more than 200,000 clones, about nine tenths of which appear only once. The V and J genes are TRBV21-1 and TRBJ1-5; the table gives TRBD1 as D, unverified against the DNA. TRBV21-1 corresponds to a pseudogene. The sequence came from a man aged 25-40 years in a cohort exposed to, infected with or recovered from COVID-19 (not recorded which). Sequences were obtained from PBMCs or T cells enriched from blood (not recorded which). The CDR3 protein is CASSKRRGPSHGNQPQHF. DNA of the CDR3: TGTGCCAGCAGCAAACGCAGGGGCCCATCCCATGGCAATCAGCCCCAGCATTTT.